Listed below are T cell receptor beta chains from one sample, sequenced in a study of cytomegalovirus exposure and HLA in healthy donors. Assay: immunoSEQ multiplex PCR; the TCRdb copy retains only in-frame clones and omits some. Here the sample spans 100,000 to 150,000 clones, about 80% being singletons. Sequenced sample: PBMCs. These receptors were taken from a woman aged 45-59 years in good health and CMV-seronegative. Each CDR3 is given with its conserved first and last residue. D genes are given only for firm matches. Clone size is not always given. Where it is, it says once, few, many or a class for expanded clones.

>22|-|TRBJ2-1|TRBV7-3|TRBD2
CASSLLSPGLAGQESSYNEQFF
TGTGCCAGCAGCTTACTGAGTCCCGGACTAGCGGGTCAGGAGAGCTCCTACAATGAGCAGTTCTTC
>11|-|TRBJ2-1|TRBV19|-
CASGRGNEQFF
TGTGCCAGTGGGCGGGGCAATGAGCAGTTCTTC
>14|-|TRBJ1-3|TRBV4-3|-
CASSQTGIGNTIYF
TGCGCCAGCAGCCAGACGGGGATTGGAAACACCATATATTTT
>16|-|TRBJ2-6|TRBV7-2|-
CASSLGGGTGANVLTF
TGTGCCAGCAGCTTAGGGGGCGGCACTGGGGCCAACGTCCTGACTTTC
>16|-|TRBJ2-2|TRBV7-3|-
CASSLNNPPYTGELFF
TGTGCCAGCAGCTTAAACAACCCCCCATACACCGGGGAGCTGTTTTTT
>15|few|TRBJ1-1|TRBV7-2|-
CASSLEQGKNTEAFF
TGTGCCAGCAGCTTAGAGCAGGGAAAGAACACTGAAGCTTTCTTT
>13|-|TRBJ2-1|TRBV11-2|TRBD2
CASTASGRNEQFF
TGTGCCTCGACGGCTAGCGGGAGGAATGAGCAGTTCTTC
>14|-|TRBJ2-2|TRBV27|TRBD2
CASRTSVNTGELFF
TGTGCCAGCAGGACTAGCGTGAACACCGGGGAGCTGTTTTTT
>13|-|TRBJ2-7|TRBV29-1|-
CSVSQALSHEQYF
TGCAGCGTGAGTCAAGCCCTGTCCCACGAGCAGTACTTC
>16|-|TRBJ2-2|TRBV6-5|-
CASSYSRRENTGELFF
TGTGCCAGCAGTTACTCACGGCGGGAGAACACCGGGGAGCTGTTTTTT
>13|few|TRBJ2-7|TRBV6-5|-
CASRASGDYEQYF
TGTGCCAGCAGAGCCTCAGGGGATTACGAGCAGTACTTC
>13|-|TRBJ2-2|TRBV7-2|-
CASSFTGPGELFF
TGTGCCAGCAGCTTTACAGGGCCCGGGGAGCTGTTTTTT
>14|-|TRBJ2-1|TRBV6-6|-
CASSYSFYYNEQFF
TGTGCCAGCAGTTACTCGTTCTACTACAATGAGCAGTTCTTC
>15|once|TRBJ1-2|TRBV27|-
CASSLSIRTARGYTF
TGTGCCAGCAGTTTATCGATAAGGACAGCCCGCGGCTACACCTTC
>14|-|TRBJ2-7|TRBV7-3|-
CASSLGGASYEQYF
TGTGCCAGCAGCTTGGGCGGGGCCAGCTACGAGCAGTACTTC
>15|-|TRBJ2-7|TRBV27|-
CASSLQGMTSYEQYF
TGTGCCAGCAGTTTACAGGGGATGACGTCCTACGAGCAGTACTTC
>12|-|TRBJ1-1|TRBV19|-
CASSIRNTEAFF
TGTGCCAGTAGTATTAGAAACACTGAAGCTTTCTTT
>14|-|TRBJ2-3|TRBV9|TRBD1
CASSAGQGTDTQYF
TGTGCCAGCAGCGCCGGACAGGGCACAGATACGCAGTATTTT
>16|-|TRBJ2-7|TRBV7-2|-
CASSLREGTGSYEQYF
TGTGCCAGCAGCTTACGGGAGGGGACAGGGTCCTACGAGCAGTACTTC
>15|-|TRBJ2-1|TRBV6-4|-
CASSGQGSSYNEQFF
TGTGCCAGCAGTGGGCAGGGAAGCTCCTACAATGAGCAGTTCTTC
>15|-|TRBJ1-4|TRBV27|TRBD1
CASSGLTGGDEKLFF
TGTGCCAGCAGTGGGCTGACAGGGGGCGATGAAAAACTGTTTTTT
>15|-|TRBJ2-6|TRBV5-4|-
CASSLAGTGANVLTF
TGTGCCAGCAGCTTGGCAGGGACAGGGGCCAACGTCCTGACTTTC
>14|-|TRBJ2-5|TRBV7-6|TRBD2
CASSFGGYQETQYF
TGTGCCAGCAGCTTCGGGGGGTACCAAGAGACCCAGTACTTC
>16|-|TRBJ1-5|TRBV11-2|-
CASSPGVQGMNQPQHF
TGTGCCAGCAGCCCCGGAGTACAGGGAATGAATCAGCCCCAGCATTTT
>15|-|TRBJ1-5|TRBV4-3|TRBD1
CASSQFRQGDQPQHF
TGCGCCAGCAGCCAGTTCCGGCAGGGGGATCAGCCCCAGCATTTT
>15|-|TRBJ2-1|TRBV19|TRBD1
CASSADRGPTDEQFF
TGTGCCAGTAGTGCCGACAGGGGGCCCACCGATGAGCAGTTCTTC
>15|-|TRBJ2-7|TRBV2|TRBD2
CASRSGLAGGYEQYF
TGTGCCAGCAGGTCCGGACTAGCGGGAGGCTACGAGCAGTACTTC
>14|-|TRBJ2-1|TRBV7-8|-
CASSLRRLISEQFF
TGTGCCAGCAGCTTAAGGAGACTAATTAGTGAGCAGTTCTTC
>12|-|TRBJ1-2|TRBV19|-
CASSTNRDRYTF
TGTGCCAGTAGTACAAACAGGGATCGCTACACCTTC
>12|-|TRBJ2-7|TRBV6-5|-
CASSLLTGEQYF
TGTGCCAGCAGTCTCCTAACAGGGGAGCAGTACTTC
>10|once|TRBJ2-7|TRBV30|-
CAWSGHEQYF
TGTGCCTGGAGTGGGCACGAGCAGTACTTC
>14|-|TRBJ2-4|TRBV6-5|-
CASSPQGSKNIQYF
TGTGCCAGCAGCCCGCAGGGTTCCAAAAACATTCAGTACTTC
>15|few|TRBJ1-1|TRBV5-1|TRBD1
CASSPRLGQDTEAFF
TGCGCCAGCAGCCCCCGACTCGGACAGGACACTGAAGCTTTCTTT
>15|-|TRBJ2-1|TRBV6-1|TRBD1
CASRPGQGVRNEQFF
TGTGCCAGCAGGCCGGGACAGGGGGTGAGAAATGAGCAGTTCTTC
>16|-|TRBJ2-1|TRBV6-5|TRBD1
CASSSEPGQTYNEQFF
TGTGCCAGCAGTTCCGAGCCGGGACAGACGTACAATGAGCAGTTCTTC
>14|-|TRBJ1-5|TRBV13|TRBD1
CASSQGQGVQPQHF
TGTGCCAGCAGCCAGGGACAGGGAGTTCAGCCCCAGCATTTT
>14|-|TRBJ2-3|TRBV7-6|-
CASSLVPEPDTQYF
TGTGCCAGCAGCTTAGTGCCCGAGCCAGATACGCAGTATTTT
>16|-|TRBJ1-3|TRBV11-2|TRBD1
CASSFDRVIGGNTIYF
TGTGCCAGCAGCTTTGACAGGGTCATAGGCGGAAACACCATATATTTT
>14|-|TRBJ2-3|TRBV2|-
CASRTTPGEDTQYF
TGTGCCAGCCGTACCACCCCAGGGGAAGATACGCAGTATTTT
>15|-|TRBJ2-3|TRBV5-1|TRBD2
CASSLGLADTDTQYF
TGCGCCAGCAGCTTGGGGCTAGCGGACACAGATACGCAGTATTTT
>14|-|TRBJ2-1|TRBV29-1|-
CSVDREFSYNEQFF
TGCAGCGTTGACCGGGAGTTTTCCTACAATGAGCAGTTCTTC
>13|few|TRBJ2-7|TRBV4-3|TRBD2
CASSQVRGRGQYF
TGCGCCAGCAGCCAAGTCCGGGGGAGGGGGCAGTACTTC
>13|-|TRBJ1-5|TRBV7-9|-
CASRGGSNQPQHF
TGTGCCAGCAGGGGAGGGAGCAATCAGCCCCAGCATTTT
>15|-|TRBJ2-7|TRBV6-1|TRBD1
CASSVGTGGQYEQYF
TGTGCCAGCAGTGTCGGGACAGGGGGGCAATACGAGCAGTACTTC
>11|-|TRBJ2-3|TRBV5-1|TRBD1
CASRLDRGEYF
TGCGCCAGCAGACTAGACAGGGGGGAGTATTTT
>14|-|TRBJ1-5|TRBV5-1|-
CASSLGTDNQPQHF
TGCGCCAGCAGCTTGGGGACAGACAATCAGCCCCAGCATTTT
>16|-|TRBJ2-3|TRBV7-9|-
CASSLGVADRTDTQYF
TGTGCCAGCAGCTTAGGTGTAGCGGATCGCACAGATACGCAGTATTTT
>15|-|TRBJ1-4|TRBV28|TRBD1
CASSLRTGYVEKLFF
TGTGCCAGCAGTCTAAGGACAGGGTACGTTGAAAAACTGTTTTTT
>10|-|TRBJ2-3|TRBV20-1|-
CSAAEDTQYF
TGCAGCGCGGCGGAAGATACGCAGTATTTT
>13|few|TRBJ1-5|TRBV28|TRBD1
CASSLQGVQPQHF
TGTGCCAGCAGTTTACAGGGGGTACAGCCCCAGCATTTT
>15|few|TRBJ2-1|TRBV7-9|-
CASSLGLSSYNEQFF
TGTGCCAGCAGCTTAGGGTTGAGCTCCTACAATGAGCAGTTCTTC
>15|-|TRBJ1-5|TRBV7-2|-
CASSLRFQEGQPQHF
TGTGCCAGCAGCCTGCGGTTCCAGGAGGGGCAGCCCCAGCATTTT
>19|-|TRBJ2-3|TRBV15|-
CATSRARFSQGGHTDTQYF
TGTGCCACCAGCAGAGCACGCTTTAGCCAGGGGGGACACACAGATACGCAGTATTTT
>14|-|TRBJ1-2|TRBV19|TRBD1
CASSIVSWGTANTF
TGTGCCAGTAGTATAGTCAGTTGGGGGACAGCAAACACGTTC
>14|once|TRBJ1-1|TRBV11-2|TRBD1
CASNPQGAITEAFF
TGTGCCAGCAATCCACAGGGGGCGATCACTGAAGCTTTCTTT
>15|-|TRBJ2-1|TRBV30|TRBD2
CAWVGLAGGYNEQFF
TGTGCCTGGGTGGGACTAGCGGGAGGGTACAATGAGCAGTTCTTC
>13|-|TRBJ2-1|TRBV6-5|-
CASTRGSYNEQFF
TGTGCCAGCACTAGAGGGTCCTACAATGAGCAGTTCTTC
>14|-|TRBJ2-1|TRBV27|TRBD1
CASRPWDRDNEQFF
TGTGCCAGCAGACCTTGGGACAGGGATAATGAGCAGTTCTTC
>17|-|TRBJ1-1|TRBV28|-
CASTPLPPGLLNTEAFF
TGTGCCAGCACCCCACTGCCTCCGGGACTCCTGAACACTGAAGCTTTCTTT
>11|-|TRBJ2-4|TRBV20-1|TRBD2
CSAKRGSLQYF
TGCAGTGCTAAGCGGGGTTCTCTTCAGTACTTC